This T cell receptor beta chain was recorded in a study of blood T cell repertoires in COVID-19. The CDR3 contains 15 residues. The germline V gene encodes CDR1 MNHEY and CDR2 SVGAGI. Unmatched junction bases numbered 5, after V lost 5 bases and J lost 4 bases. TCRdb's table, derived via immunoSEQ multiplex PCR, lists solely in-frame clones and lacks some. Altogether roughly 220,000 clones are present, 81% being singletons, with the ten largest covering around 7.5%. The specimen was peripheral blood. The chain joins TRBV6-5 to TRBJ2-1; 10 bases fit TRBD2. This clonotype was obtained from an elderly woman with COVID-19, enrolled during active disease. CDR3 DNA sequence: TGTGCCAGCAGTCCCAGCGGGGGGGTATACAATGAGCAGTTCTTC. Translated: CASSPSGGVYNEQFF.